Presented here are 4 T cell receptor beta chains from one specimen sequenced in a study of blood T cell repertoires in COVID-19. TCRdb's copy holds only in-frame clones and misses some; the assay was immunoSEQ multiplex PCR. The top ten hold approximately 0.97% of the sample, which has under 400,000 clones, roughly 86% seen once. Sequenced: PBMCs or T cells enriched from blood (not recorded which). The receptors originated from a woman aged 25 to 45 who had been exposed to COVID-19.

This clone was found once. J is TRBJ1-3 and V is TRBV11-2, with 8 bases identical to TRBD1. The CDR3 spans 16 residues. The J segment lost 2 bases and the V segment lost 3 bases, leaving 6 bases of the junction unmatched. The germline V gene encodes CDR1 SGHAT and CDR2 FQNNGV. CDR3 DNA sequence: TGTGCCAGCAGCTTTTCTAGGACAGGGACTGGAAACACCATATATTTT. It codes for CASSFSRTGTGNTIYF. Complete variable domain (other parts from reference TRBV11-2 and TRBJ1-3): EAGVAQSPRYKIIEKRQSVAFWCNPISGHATLYWYQQILGQGPKLLIQFQNNGVVDDSQLPKDRFSAERLKGVDSTLKIQPAKLEDSAVYLCASSFSRTGTGNTIYFGEGSWLTVV.

This clone is a singleton in its sample. The same CDR3 is also encoded by other DNA sequences in this sample. V is TRBV7-3 and J is TRBJ1-5; TRBD1 aligns across 9 bases. The trim removed 4 bases at V and 7 bases at J, leaving 5 bases unmatched. The CDR3 extends over 14 amino acids. Germline CDR1 is SGHTA and CDR2 is FQGTGA. CDR3 in amino acids: CASSSGQGDQPQHF. Written as DNA, the CDR3 is TGTGCCAGCAGCTCGGGACAGGGTGACCAGCCCCAGCATTTT.

The chain employs TRBV27 and TRBJ2-2; TRBD2 is a possible D gene (5 bases). V was pared by 7 bases and J by 1 base, with 13 bases between. CDR1 and CDR2 from the germline V gene are MNHEY and SMNVEV (reference sequence). CDR3 length: 15 residues. CDR3 sequence reads: CASTRRGLNTGELFF. CDR3 DNA sequence: TGTGCCAGCACCCGCCGCGGGCTGAACACCGGGGAGCTGTTTTTT.

V gene TRBV28 combines with J gene TRBJ1-2, with TRBD1 matching 8 bases. This CDR3 contains 13 residues. Germline CDR1 and CDR2: MDHEN and SYDVKM. The J segment lost 4 bases and the V segment lost 5 bases, leaving 3 bases of the junction unmatched. CDR3: CASSLDRGYGYTF. The CDR3 DNA is TGTGCCAGCAGTCTCGACAGGGGCTATGGCTACACCTTC.